The 24 T cell receptor beta chains listed next were all sequenced from one sample in a study of blood T cell repertoires in COVID-19. Assay used: immunoSEQ multiplex PCR; TCRdb lists only in-frame clones, some missing. Of 75,000 to 95,000 clones in the sample, around 81% were seen once. The sequencing sample was made of peripheral blood. Every receptor here comes from a man between 60 and 75 years old with acute or convalescent COVID-19.

The rearrangement joins TRBV3-1 (or the pseudogene TRBV3-2) to TRBJ1-4, with D hard to call. The V gene's germline CDR1 is LGHDT and CDR2 YNNKEL (reference sequence). Between the trimmed V and J ends, which lost 4 bases and 8 bases, there was a span of 11 bases. The CDR3 extends over 13 amino acids. The CDR3 DNA reads as TGTGCCAGCAGCCGGGCCGGGGAGGAAAAACTGTTTTTT. Amino acid sequence: CASSRAGEEKLFF.

This clone was seen once. The rearrangement links TRBV6-5 to TRBJ2-1; weak D call: TRBD2 (7 bases). The CDR3 runs to 16 residues. Trimming shortened V by 2 bases and J by 4 bases, and 15 bases separated the two germline ends. Germline V CDR1 and CDR2: MNHEY, SVGAGI. DNA of the CDR3: TGTGCCAGCAGTTACGTCTCGAGGGGGGGGTACAATGAGCAGTTCTTC. It specifies CASSYVSRGGYNEQFF.

In this sample, this clone turned up a few times. The V gene is TRBV19, the J gene TRBJ1-1; D gene uncertain. Trimming stripped 6 bases from V and 9 bases from J, with 17 bases between. Germline assignment: CDR1 LNHDA and CDR2 SQIVND (reference sequence). There are 13 residues in the CDR3. The CDR3 loop is CASSPRAGDQAFF. CDR3 coding DNA: TGTGCCAGTAGCCCCCGAGCGGGCGACCAAGCTTTCTTT.

V and J are TRBV19 and TRBJ1-1; TRBD1 matches at 7 bases. CDR1 LNHDA and CDR2 SQIVND come from the germline V gene (reference sequence). This CDR3 has 15 residues. The trim removed 5 bases at V and 0 bases at J, leaving 6 bases unmatched. In DNA, the CDR3 is TGTGCCAGTAGTCTCCGGACAGGCGTGAACACTGAAGCTTTCTTT. This encodes CASSLRTGVNTEAFF.

CDR3 region: CATSRARGKGETQYF. The DNA for the CDR3 is TGTGCCACCAGCAGAGCCAGGGGGAAGGGGGAGACCCAGTACTTC. The genes are TRBV15 and TRBJ2-5; 7 nucleotides agree with TRBD1. CDR3 size: 15 residues. Germline assignment: CDR1 LNHNV and CDR2 YYDKDF (reference sequence). The V segment lost 1 base and the J segment 5 bases; nucleotides outside the gene matches: 7.

The chain joins TRBV30 to TRBJ2-3; 15 bases fit TRBD2. This CDR3 has 20 residues. V gave up 2 bases and J gave up 3 bases; unmatched junction bases: 15. In germline, CDR1 is GTSNPN, CDR2 SVGIG (reference sequence). CDR3 sequence: CAWSPVYGTSGGLGTDTQYF. For the CDR3, the DNA is TGTGCCTGGAGTCCAGTATACGGGACTAGCGGGGGGTTGGGAACAGATACGCAGTATTTT.

The genes are TRBV28 and TRBJ1-2; 7 nucleotides agree with TRBD1. Germline V gives CDR1 MDHEN, CDR2 SYDVKM. This CDR3 spans 13 amino acids. V gave up 6 bases and J gave up 4 bases; unmatched junction bases: 5. The CDR3 nucleotides read TGTGCCAGCAGCGACAGGGCCCTCTATGGCTACACCTTC. Its translation is CASSDRALYGYTF.

This clone was observed once. The V gene is TRBV18, the J gene TRBJ2-3; possibly TRBD1 for D (6 bases). Trimming took 4 bases from V and 2 from J, leaving 16 bases between them. From germline, CDR1 is KGHSH and CDR2 LQKENI. The CDR3 has 16 residues. CDR3 in amino acids: CASSLGTRGTTDTQYF. CDR3 nucleotide sequence: TGTGCCAGCTCACTTGGGACAAGGGGTACCACAGATACGCAGTATTTT. Full variable domain (remainder filled in from reference TRBV18 and TRBJ2-3): NAGVMQNPRHLVRRRGQEARLRCSPMKGHSHVYWYRQLPEEGLKFMVYLQKENIIDESGMPKERFSAEFPKEGPSILRIQQVVRGDSAAYFCASSLGTRGTTDTQYFGPGTRLTVL.

This chain links TRBV2 with TRBJ1-2; 7 positions match TRBD1. Germline loops: CDR1 SNHLY, CDR2 FYNNEI. V shed 10 bases and J 0 bases; nucleotides not matched to a gene: 2. The CDR3 is 12 amino acids. This chain's CDR3 is CATGTANYGYTF. CDR3 in DNA: TGTGCCACCGGGACAGCTAACTATGGCTACACCTTC.

This clone was counted only a few times. The chain is built from TRBV11-3 and TRBJ2-1; 12 bases fit TRBD2. Germline CDR1 and CDR2: SGHNT and YENEEA. The CDR3 is 14 amino acids. The junction had 2 bases not matched to a gene; V was cut back by 4 bases and J by 7 bases. The DNA for the CDR3 is TGTGCCAGCAGCTCCGGACTAGCGGGGAATGAGCAGTTCTTC. Translation gives CASSSGLAGNEQFF.

V and J are TRBV3-1 (or the pseudogene TRBV3-2) and TRBJ1-5; D gene ambiguous. This CDR3 spans 16 amino acids. V was clipped by 1 base and J by 4 bases, with 14 bases between them. Germline CDR1 reads LGHDT; CDR2 reads YNNKEL (reference sequence). In DNA, the CDR3 is TGTGCCAGCAGCCAAGGATGGACGGGGAATAATCAGCCCCAGCATTTT. Translation gives CASSQGWTGNNQPQHF.

This clone was found a few times. V and J are TRBV29-1 and TRBJ1-1, with D unresolved. This CDR3 has 11 residues. V was pared by 2 bases and J by 3 bases, with 4 bases between. CDR1 and CDR2 (germline): SQVTM, ANQGSEA. CDR3 amino acids: CSVERDTEAFF. CDR3 coding DNA: TGCAGCGTTGAAAGAGACACTGAAGCTTTCTTT.

The chain has TRBV6-2 or TRBV6-3 and TRBJ1-2; D is undetermined. Germline assignment: CDR1 MNHEY and CDR2 SVGEGT. This CDR3 contains 12 residues. Trimming left V 2 bases short and J 8 bases short, with 9 bases between. In DNA, the CDR3 is TGTGCCAGCAGTTACAAAGGGAGCGGCTACACCTTC. Amino acid sequence: CASSYKGSGYTF.

This clone was observed a single time. The chain joins TRBV3-1 (or the pseudogene TRBV3-2) to TRBJ1-6; D may be TRBD1 (5 bases). This CDR3 contains 19 residues. Between the trimmed V and J ends, which lost 8 bases and 0 bases, there was a span of 23 bases. The V gene's germline CDR1 is LGHDT and CDR2 YNNKEL (reference sequence). In nucleotides, the CDR3 is TGTGCCAGCGGCCGGCCCTTAGGGACTTTTAGCTCCTATAATTCACCCCTCCACTTT. Translation: CASGRPLGTFSSYNSPLHF.

This clone was counted a single time. V usage is TRBV12-1 and J usage is TRBJ1-2. TRBV12-1 is annotated as a pseudogene. The CDR3 is made up of 15 amino acids. The CDR3 here is CASSSGGPITSGYTF. The CDR3 nucleotides are TGTGCCAGCAGCTCGGGGGGCCCTATAACTAGTGGCTACACCTTC.

This chain uses TRBV25-1 with TRBJ2-5; maybe TRBD2 (6 bases). This CDR3 region has 16 residues. V shed 4 bases and J shed 0 bases, with 15 bases lying between them. Germline V gene sequence: CDR1 MGHDK, CDR2 SYGVNS. CDR3 sequence (DNA): TGTGCCAGCAGTGCCCTCGCGGGGTCTTACCAAGAGACCCAGTACTTC. This translates into CASSALAGSYQETQYF.

In nucleotides, the CDR3 is TGTGCCAGCAGCCAACGGGGCTATGGCTACACCTTC. It is translated as CASSQRGYGYTF. The chain links TRBV3-1 (or the pseudogene TRBV3-2) to TRBJ1-2; no clear D. Germline V gene lookup returns CDR1 LGHDT and CDR2 YNNKEL (reference sequence). CDR3 length: 12 amino acids. The V and J ends lost 2 bases and 4 bases respectively, with 5 bases between them.

This chain connects TRBV18 to TRBJ1-4, with 9 nucleotides matching TRBD1. The junction had 10 bases not matched to a gene; V was cut back by 5 bases and J by 3 bases. The germline V gene encodes CDR1 KGHSH and CDR2 LQKENI. CDR3 size: 17 residues. The CDR3 DNA reads TGTGCCAGCTCAGCCCTATCCGGGACAGGGCCTAATGAAAAACTGTTTTTT. Translation gives CASSALSGTGPNEKLFF.

The chain has TRBV7-8 and TRBJ2-7; 7 positions agree with TRBD1. Germline V CDR1 and CDR2: SGHVS, FQNEAQ. The ends lost 0 bases at V and 5 bases at J; junction bases unmatched: 4. The CDR3 covers 14 residues. In DNA, the CDR3 is TGTGCCAGCAGCTTAGCGAGAGGGGGCCACGAGCAGTACTTC. Amino acids: CASSLARGGHEQYF.

The V gene is TRBV2, the J gene TRBJ1-5, with a possible D match to TRBD1 (6 bases). Trimming took 6 bases from V and 9 from J, leaving 12 bases between them. The CDR3 loop spans 12 amino acids. Germline assignment: CDR1 SNHLY and CDR2 FYNNEI. Written as DNA, the CDR3 is TGTGCCAGCAGCACAGGGATGGGGCCCCAGCATTTT. Its protein is CASSTGMGPQHF.

J is TRBJ1-1 and V is TRBV11-2, with 7 bases matching TRBD1. CDR3 length: 16 amino acids. V dropped 1 base and J dropped 2; count of bases not matched to a gene: 7. CDR1 and CDR2 from the germline V gene are SGHAT and FQNNGV. The CDR3 DNA reads as TGTGCCAGCAGCTTAGGGTGGGACAGCATTAACACTGAAGCTTTCTTT. Amino acid sequence: CASSLGWDSINTEAFF. Full variable domain (rest looked up from reference TRBV11-2 and TRBJ1-1): EAGVAQSPRYKIIEKRQSVAFWCNPISGHATLYWYQQILGQGPKLLIQFQNNGVVDDSQLPKDRFSAERLKGVDSTLKIQPAKLEDSAVYLCASSLGWDSINTEAFFGQGTRLTVV.

The chain couples TRBV21-1 to TRBJ1-2. TRBV21-1 represents a pseudogene. The CDR3 spans 16 residues. CDR3 coding DNA: TGTGCCAGCAGCCAAAAAATCGGGCGCGGAGGGAATGGCTACACCTTC. Protein: CASSQKIGRGGNGYTF.

The J gene is TRBJ2-2, the V gene TRBV19; TRBD2 might be the D (6 bases). Between the trimmed V and J ends, which lost 5 bases and 1 base, there was a span of 14 bases. The CDR3 consists of 16 residues. Germline lookup yields CDR1 LNHDA and CDR2 SQIVND (reference sequence). The CDR3 region is CASSLREKGNTGELFF. CDR3 DNA sequence: TGTGCCAGTAGTCTCCGGGAGAAGGGGAACACCGGGGAGCTGTTTTTT.

The V call is TRBV14, the J call TRBJ2-5; 9 nucleotides line up with TRBD2. Germline CDR1 SGHDN, CDR2 FVKESK. The J segment lost 6 bases and the V segment lost 1 base, leaving 9 bases of the junction unmatched. This CDR3 has 16 amino acids. DNA for the CDR3: TGTGCCAGCAGCCAAGTGATGGCGGGGGGGCCTCAGACCCAGTACTTC. Protein: CASSQVMAGGPQTQYF.